This T cell receptor (beta chain) was retrieved from a study of OX40 agonist ivuxolimab in advanced cancers. A note on the overall study: Ivuxolimab, which targeted the costimulatory receptor OX40 (CD134), was an agonistic, fully human IgG2 monoclonal antibody. Intravenous ivuxolimab was administered to patients every 2 weeks at six dose levels: 0.01, 0.1, 0.3, 1.5, 3 and 10 mg/kg. Among the approximately 50 dose-escalation patients, around 19 had hepatocellular carcinoma, 15 or so melanoma, 9 renal cell carcinoma and 9 head and neck cancer. In the dose-escalation cohort, approximately 80% of patients were male, and the mean age was approximately 60 years with a range of about 20 to 80. Prior anti-PD-1, anti-PD-L1 or anti-CTLA-4 therapy was permitted, and 30% to 50% of dose-escalation patients had received checkpoint inhibitors. Partial responses occurred in three dose-escalation patients: two with cutaneous melanoma and one with hepatocellular carcinoma. The purpose of peripheral TCRbeta sequencing was to test whether ivuxolimab changed TCR sequence diversity and led to clonal T-cell expansion. The paper covers the monotherapy dose-escalation part of the phase I ivuxolimab trial, which included N of about 51 patients. Beyond this particular receptor, the publication reports: Low levels of normalized T-cell clonal expansion were also seen in some nonresponding patients. At doses of 0.1 to 3.0 mg/kg, clonal expansion of both CD4+ and CD8+ T cells in blood was seen between baseline and week 6. The antigen specificity of the clonally expanded peripheral T cells was not determined. After ivuxolimab, CD8+ T cells had more expanded clones than CD4+ T cells on average. In the 0.1-3.0 mg/kg groups, partial responders had among the lowest normalized peripheral clonal expansion, particularly in CD8+ T cells.

Remarks on this clone: Its antigen remains unidentified. The record has no base qualities; no much larger clone is one base away.

Patients with autoimmune disease history or receiving systemic immunosuppression were excluded from the trial. Peripheral blood for TCR sequencing was collected from all dose cohorts at baseline, on cycle 4 day 1, and on cycle 7 day 1. Samples came from an open-label, multicenter, first-in-human phase I dose-escalation trial of ivuxolimab. The trial enrolled adults with locally advanced or metastatic head and neck squamous cell, hepatocellular, melanoma or renal cell carcinoma. Before TCR sequencing, CD4+ T cells and CD8+ T cells were sorted from peripheral blood as separate populations. For sequencing of the TCRbeta CDR3 region, genomic DNA was extracted from the sorted cells. The immunoSEQ Assay was used to sequence the TCRbeta CDR3 regions. Entries here come from immuneACCESS through TCRdb and include only in-frame sequences with V and J called. Some clones fail to appear in such tables; in the studies checked, an unresolved V gene covers under half of the shortfall, and the cause of the remainder is unknown. For this sample there are under 65,000 clones; 85% appear just once. The top ten clonotypes cover 20% of the sample.

The specimen was CD4+ or CD8+ T cells sorted from blood, collected in a trial of the OX40 agonist ivuxolimab. The source of this sequence is an adult with an advanced solid tumor such as melanoma, head and neck, liver or kidney cancer.

The DNA reads TGTGCCAGCAGCGTCACCGGGACTAGCGGGGAGACCCAGTACTTC. It translates to CASSVTGTSGETQYF. Recombination joined TRBV9 with TRBJ2-5; 12 nucleotides in the junction match TRBD2. There are 15 amino acids in the CDR3, from cysteine to phenylalanine inclusive. Here the CDR3 DNA is all that survives: 45 bases in frame from base 1. Via the germline V gene, CDR1 is SGDLS and CDR2 YYNGEE. V ends up 2 bases short and J 5 bases short, with an unmatched junction base count of 4.